This T cell receptor beta chain was observed in a study of blood T cell repertoires in COVID-19. Study at large: Researchers got acute and convalescent COVID-19 samples from the United States, Italy and Spain. Sources were T cells, B-cell-depleted T cells, or PBMCs; the material itself was cDNA or gDNA.

As processed by the authors: Amplification with reference gene primers provided the estimates of nucleated cell counts. The assay was immunoSEQ multiplex PCR, and TCRdb's table has in-frame clones only and misses some. That table is the source of V, J and clone size, and D and trimming were worked out from the DNA. This table has 70,000 or so clones, 75% to 90% appearing once. The junction had 13 bases not matched to a gene; V was cut back by 3 bases and J by 5 bases. The length of the CDR3 is 16 residues. Germline CDR1 reads GTSNPN; CDR2 reads SVGIG (reference sequence). The TCR comes from a man in his fifties or sixties with acute or convalescent COVID-19. The sequenced sample was peripheral blood. The chain combines TRBV30 with TRBJ1-2; TRBD1 matches at 9 bases. CDR3: CAWRGQGSLLNYGYTF. The DNA of the CDR3 is TGTGCCTGGAGAGGACAGGGGAGCCTCCTGAATTATGGCTACACCTTC. The full variable domain, in which reference TRBV30 and TRBJ1-2 provide the parts outside the CDR3, is SQTIHQWPATLVQPVGSPLSLECTVEGTSNPNLYWYRQAAGRGLQLLFYSVGIGQISSEVPQNLSASRPQDRQFILSSKKLLLSDSGFYLCAWRGQGSLLNYGYTFGSGTRLTVV.